This T cell receptor beta chain was captured in a study of OX40 agonist ivuxolimab in advanced cancers. On the study more broadly: Intravenous ivuxolimab was administered to patients every 2 weeks at 0.01 to 10 mg/kg. Study outcomes and limitations: At 0.1 to 3.0 mg/kg and by week 6, CD4+ and CD8+ T cells in the blood had expanded clonally. In the expanded peripheral T cells, antigen specificity was never determined.

Sequencing was performed with immunoSEQ multiplex PCR; in TCRdb, only in-frame clones are kept and a portion is missing. The data hold about 73,000 clones, with roughly nine tenths observed a single time. A remark on this clone: Its antigen is unidentified.

Blood samples were obtained at baseline, cycle 4 day 1, and cycle 7 day 1. The germline V gene encodes CDR1 MNHNY and CDR2 SVGAGI (reference sequence). The V and J ends lost 2 bases and 4 bases respectively, with 4 bases between them. This CDR3 is built from 12 residues. This receptor was taken from an adult with an advanced solid tumor such as melanoma, head and neck, liver or kidney cancer. The chain carries TRBV6-6 and TRBJ2-3; D remains unclear. The source was CD4+ or CD8+ T cells sorted from blood, collected in a trial of the OX40 agonist ivuxolimab. For the CDR3, the DNA is TGTGCCAGCAGTTACGGCCCAGATACGCAGTATTTT. This translates into CASSYGPDTQYF.